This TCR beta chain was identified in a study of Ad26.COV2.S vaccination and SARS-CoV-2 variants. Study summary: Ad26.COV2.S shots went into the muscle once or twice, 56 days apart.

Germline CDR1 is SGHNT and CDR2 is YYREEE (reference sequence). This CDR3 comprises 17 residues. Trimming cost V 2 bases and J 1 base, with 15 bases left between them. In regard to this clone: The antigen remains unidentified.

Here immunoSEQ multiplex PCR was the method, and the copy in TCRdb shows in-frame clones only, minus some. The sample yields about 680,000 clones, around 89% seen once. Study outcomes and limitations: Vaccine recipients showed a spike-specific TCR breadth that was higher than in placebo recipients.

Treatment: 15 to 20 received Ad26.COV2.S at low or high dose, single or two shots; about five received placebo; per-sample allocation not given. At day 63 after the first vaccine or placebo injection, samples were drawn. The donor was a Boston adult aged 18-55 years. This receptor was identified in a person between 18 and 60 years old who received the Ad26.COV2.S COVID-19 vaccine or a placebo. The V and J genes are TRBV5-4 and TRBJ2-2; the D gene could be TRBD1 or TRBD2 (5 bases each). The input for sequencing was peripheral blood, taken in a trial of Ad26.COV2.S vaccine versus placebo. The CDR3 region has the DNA TGTGCCAGCAGCTTTTATTACGGTGGGGGGAACACCGGGGAGCTGTTTTTT. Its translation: CASSFYYGGGNTGELFF.